A single sample gave rise to the 18 T cell receptor beta chains below, sequenced in a study of shared clonotypes between healthy human individuals. TCRdb's table, derived via immunoSEQ multiplex PCR, lists solely in-frame clones and lacks some. The profile shows about a million clones, 70% to 80% of them singletons. Sequenced material: memory CD4+ T cells from PBMCs. As to subset: CD45RA-negative fraction. These receptor sequences come from a man younger than 35 in good health. Some clones in this sample may be carry-over from other donors' samples.

The gene calls are TRBV6-1 and TRBJ2-1, with TRBD2 identical over 11 bases. V shed 6 bases, J shed 8 bases, and the junction held 6 bases outside the gene matches. Germline lookup yields CDR1 MNHNS and CDR2 SASEGT. The CDR3 spans 14 residues. The CDR3 bases are TGTGCCAGCAGGAGCCTAGCGGGGGGCGATGAGCAGTTCTTC. Residues: CASRSLAGGDEQFF.

The V and J genes are TRBV15 and TRBJ2-1, with D unclear. The CDR3 consists of 12 residues. Trimming left V 7 bases short and J 4 bases short, with 8 bases between. Germline lookup yields CDR1 LNHNV and CDR2 YYDKDF (reference sequence). The CDR3 region is CATTRDYNEQFF. As DNA, the CDR3 is TGTGCCACCACTAGGGATTACAATGAGCAGTTCTTC.

The rearrangement uses TRBV7-3 and TRBJ2-1, with TRBD1 matching 11 bases. The germline CDR1 and CDR2 sequences are SGHTA and FQGTGA. With 5 bases clipped from V and 9 bases from J, the junction kept 18 bases outside the gene matches. CDR3 size: 18 residues. The CDR3 loop is CASSRTGGASVGSSEQFF. The CDR3 DNA reads as TGTGCCAGCAGCCGGACAGGGGGCGCGTCCGTTGGATCTAGTGAGCAGTTCTTC. The full variable domain, rest sourced from reference TRBV7-3 and TRBJ2-1, is GAGVSQTPSNKVTEKGKYVELRCDPISGHTALYWYRQSLGQGPEFLIYFQGTGAADDSGLPNDRFFAVRPEGSVSTLKIQRTERGDSAVYLCASSRTGGASVGSSEQFFGPGTRLTVL.

The rearrangement links TRBV28 to TRBJ2-7; D unresolved. The CDR3 covers 14 residues. From germline, CDR1 is MDHEN and CDR2 SYDVKM. V shed 4 bases and J shed 2 bases, with 12 bases lying between them. The CDR3, as DNA: TGTGCCAGCAGTTCCCCTTCTCCCACCTACGAGCAGTACTTC. It codes for CASSSPSPTYEQYF.

V gene TRBV5-5 combines with J gene TRBJ1-1; TRBD1 agrees at 7 bases. CDR3 size: 14 residues. Germline assignment: CDR1 SGHKS and CDR2 YYEKEE (reference sequence). J gave up 9 bases and V 0 bases, and 8 bases lay outside the gene matches. DNA for the CDR3: TGTGCCAGCAGCTTGGAGGGGGCCTCCGTGAAAGCTTTCTTT. This translates into CASSLEGASVKAFF. Together with reference TRBV5-5 and TRBJ1-1, the CDR3 gives the full variable domain: DAGVTQSPTHLIKTRGQQVTLRCSPISGHKSVSWYQQVLGQGPQFIFQYYEKEERGRGNFPDRFSARQFPNYSSELNVNALLLGDSALYLCASSLEGASVKAFFGQGTRLTVV.

The J gene is TRBJ2-5, the V gene TRBV7-2; D gene uncertain. The germline V and J ends were trimmed by 4 bases and 5 bases, with 11 bases remaining between them. CDR1 and CDR2 from the germline V gene are SGHTA and FQGNSA. The CDR3 contains 13 residues. DNA for the CDR3: TGTGCCAGCAGCTCCAGGTCGATGGAGACCCAGTACTTC. Translated: CASSSRSMETQYF.

The V call is TRBV7-3, the J call TRBJ2-6; D is unclear. The V gene lost 5 bases and the J gene lost 0 bases, with 14 bases spanning the gap. The V gene's germline CDR1 is SGHTA and CDR2 FQGTGA. The CDR3 covers 17 residues. CDR3 bases: TGTGCCAGCAGCCCCCAACGGACGGTCTCTGGGGCCAACGTCCTGACTTTC. The encoded protein is CASSPQRTVSGANVLTF.

This sequence joins TRBV7-9 and TRBJ2-1, with 9 bases that match TRBD1. This CDR3 is 13 amino acids long. Trimming removed 0 bases from V and 15 bases from J; junction bases left unmatched: 6. The germline V gene encodes CDR1 SEHNR and CDR2 FQNEAQ (reference sequence). The CDR3 DNA is TGTGCCAGCAGCTTAGCGGGACAGGGCCGAGGGTTCTTC. Translation: CASSLAGQGRGFF.

V and J are TRBV28 and TRBJ1-4; D remains unclear. This CDR3 has 13 residues. The germline CDR1 and CDR2 sequences are MDHEN and SYDVKM. The germline V and J ends were trimmed by 6 bases and 5 bases, with 10 bases remaining between them. The CDR3 protein is CASRGRQNEKLFF. The CDR3 DNA reads as TGTGCCAGCAGGGGGAGGCAGAATGAAAAACTGTTTTTT.

J is TRBJ2-1 and V is TRBV7-3, with D perhaps matching TRBD1 or TRBD2 (6 bases each). The length of the CDR3 is 14 residues. Trimming stripped 3 bases from V and 7 bases from J, with 13 bases between. Germline V gives CDR1 SGHTA, CDR2 FQGTGA. The CDR3 protein is CASSFPGGQNEQFF. For the CDR3, the DNA is TGTGCCAGCAGCTTCCCCGGGGGCCAAAATGAGCAGTTCTTC.

This CDR3 reads CASRHTPEADTQYF. CDR3 bases: TGTGCCAGCAGACACACCCCGGAGGCAGATACGCAGTATTTT. The chain has TRBV7-2 and TRBJ2-3; TRBD2 is a possible D gene (5 bases). The CDR3 length is 14 residues. Germline V CDR1 and CDR2: SGHTA, FQGNSA. V was clipped by 6 bases and J by 4 bases, with 14 bases between them. The variable domain in full, with the rest retrieved from reference TRBV7-2 and TRBJ2-3, is GAGVSQSPSNKVTEKGKDVELRCDPISGHTALYWYRQSLGQGLEFLIYFQGNSAPDKSGLPSDRFSAERTGGSVSTLTIQRTQQEDSAVYLCASRHTPEADTQYFGPGTRLTVL.

J is TRBJ2-3 and V is TRBV4-2; TRBD2 matches at 7 bases. The trim removed 2 bases at V and 2 bases at J, leaving 16 bases unmatched. CDR3 length: 19 amino acids. Germline V gene sequence: CDR1 LGHNA, CDR2 YNFKEQ. The CDR3 DNA reads as TGTGCCAGCAGCCAAATCCTGTCCCAATCCCTAGCGGTCACAGATACGCAGTATTTT. This translates into CASSQILSQSLAVTDTQYF.

The chain has TRBV6-1 and TRBJ2-2, with 9 bases identical to TRBD1. V trimming: 7 bases; J trimming: 8 bases; junction bases outside the gene matches: 8. The CDR3 is 14 residues long. The germline CDR1 and CDR2 sequences are MNHNS and SASEGT. CDR3 in DNA: TGTGCCAGCAACCAACAGGGGGCGTTGGGGGAGCTGTTTTTT. This translates into CASNQQGALGELFF.

This chain joins TRBV27 and TRBJ2-2, with 7 bases lining up with TRBD1. The CDR3 sequence is 16 residues long. Trimming at V came to 5 bases and at J to 5 bases, leaving 11 bases not matched to a gene. Germline CDR1 reads MNHEY; CDR2 reads SMNVEV (reference sequence). The CDR3 nucleotides read TGTGCCAGCAGTCCAATCGACAGGGTAGAAACCGGGGAGCTGTTTTTT. Translation gives CASSPIDRVETGELFF.

Concerning this clone itself: The same CDR3 arises from other DNA sequences in this sample as well. The rearrangement links TRBV5-1 to TRBJ2-1; a possible D gene is TRBD2 (5 bases). From germline, CDR1 is SGHRS and CDR2 YFSETQ. The CDR3 contains 16 residues. V lost 0 bases, J lost 0 bases, and 10 bases lay in between. The CDR3, as DNA: TGCGCCAGCAGCTTGGGAGCGGCCAGCTCCTACAATGAGCAGTTCTTC. This codes for CASSLGAASSYNEQFF.

This clone was observed at least ten times. The CDR3: CASGDIYGYTF. Here the CDR3 DNA reads TGCGCCAGCGGAGACATCTATGGCTACACCTTC. The chain recombines TRBV5-1 with TRBJ1-2; unclear D gene. The CDR3 length is 11 residues. The ends were cut back, 7 bases at V and 4 bases at J, with 8 bases in the middle. CDR1 is SGHRS, CDR2 YFSETQ, per germline.

This chain joins TRBV5-4 and TRBJ1-5; possible D gene TRBD1, 6 bases. The germline CDR1 and CDR2 sequences are SGHNT and YYREEE (reference sequence). V shed 2 bases and J shed 2 bases, with 17 bases lying between them. This CDR3 region has 17 residues. CDR3 DNA sequence: TGTGCCAGCAGCTTCACGGGCAGGGGTCGGGGCAATCAGCCCCAGCATTTT. Protein sequence: CASSFTGRGRGNQPQHF. Based on the CDR3 plus reference TRBV5-4 and TRBJ1-5, the full variable domain is ETGVTQSPTHLIKTRGQQVTLRCSSQSGHNTVSWYQQALGQGPQFIFQYYREEENGRGNFPPRFSGLQFPNYSSELNVNALELDDSALYLCASSFTGRGRGNQPQHFGDGTRLSIL.

This clone was counted a few times. Here the CDR3 DNA reads TGTGCCAGCAGCTTGGCCGTGGCAGGGGGCTTGGAGACCCAGTACTTC. It encodes CASSLAVAGGLETQYF. J is TRBJ2-5 and V is TRBV5-6, with 8 bases that match TRBD1. The CDR3 is made up of 16 amino acids. After removal of 0 bases from V and 5 bases from J, the junction contained 9 bases not matched to a gene. CDR1 and CDR2 from the germline V gene are SGHDT and YYEEEE.